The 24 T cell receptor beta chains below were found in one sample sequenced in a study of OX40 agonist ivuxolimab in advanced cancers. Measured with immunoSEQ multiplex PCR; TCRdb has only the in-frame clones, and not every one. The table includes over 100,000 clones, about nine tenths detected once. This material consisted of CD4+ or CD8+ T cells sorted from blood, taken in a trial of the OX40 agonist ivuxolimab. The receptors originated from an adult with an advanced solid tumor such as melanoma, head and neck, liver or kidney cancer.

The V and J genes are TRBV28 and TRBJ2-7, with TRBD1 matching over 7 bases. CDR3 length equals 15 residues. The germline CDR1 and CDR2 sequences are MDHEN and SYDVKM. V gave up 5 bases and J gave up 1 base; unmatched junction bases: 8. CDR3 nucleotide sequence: TGTGCCAGCAGTCCACGGGACAGCGGATCCTACGAGCAGTACTTC. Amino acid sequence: CASSPRDSGSYEQYF.

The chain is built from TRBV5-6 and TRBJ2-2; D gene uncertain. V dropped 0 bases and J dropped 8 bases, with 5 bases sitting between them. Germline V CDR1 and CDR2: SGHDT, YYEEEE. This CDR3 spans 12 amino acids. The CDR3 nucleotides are TGTGCCAGCAGCTTGGGTCCGGGGGAGCTGTTTTTT. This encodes CASSLGPGELFF.

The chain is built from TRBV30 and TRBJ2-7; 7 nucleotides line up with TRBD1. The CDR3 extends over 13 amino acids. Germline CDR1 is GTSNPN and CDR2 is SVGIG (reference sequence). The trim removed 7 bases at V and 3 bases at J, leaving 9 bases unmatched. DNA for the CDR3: TGTGCCTTTAACAGGGGCGGAAACTACGAGCAGTACTTC. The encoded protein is CAFNRGGNYEQYF.

CDR3 nucleotides: TGTGCCAGCAGGGCCAGTCCCGCCACCAATGAGCAGTTCTTC. Translated, it gives CASRASPATNEQFF. The gene calls are TRBV28 and TRBJ2-1; D is unclear. This CDR3 is built from 14 residues. Trimming pared 6 bases from V and 6 bases from J, leaving 15 bases between. Germline CDR1 reads MDHEN; CDR2 reads SYDVKM.

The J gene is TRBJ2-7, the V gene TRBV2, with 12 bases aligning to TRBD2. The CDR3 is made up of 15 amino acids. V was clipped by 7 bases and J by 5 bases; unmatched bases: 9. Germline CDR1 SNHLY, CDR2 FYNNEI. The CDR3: CASKVTSGRGDEQYF. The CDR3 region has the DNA TGTGCCAGCAAGGTGACTAGCGGGAGAGGTGACGAGCAGTACTTC.

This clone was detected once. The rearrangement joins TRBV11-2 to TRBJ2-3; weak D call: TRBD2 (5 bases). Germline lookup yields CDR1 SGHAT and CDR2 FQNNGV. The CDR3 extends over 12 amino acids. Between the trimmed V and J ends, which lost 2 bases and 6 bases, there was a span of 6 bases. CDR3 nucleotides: TGTGCCAGCAGCTTATGGGAGGATACGCAGTATTTT. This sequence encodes CASSLWEDTQYF.

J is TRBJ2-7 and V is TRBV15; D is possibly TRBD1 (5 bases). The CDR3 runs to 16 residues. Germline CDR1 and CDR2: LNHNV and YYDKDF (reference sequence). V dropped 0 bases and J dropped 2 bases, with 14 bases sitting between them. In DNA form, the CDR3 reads TGTGCCACCAGCAGAGATCGGACACCTACAACCTACGAGCAGTACTTC. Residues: CATSRDRTPTTYEQYF.

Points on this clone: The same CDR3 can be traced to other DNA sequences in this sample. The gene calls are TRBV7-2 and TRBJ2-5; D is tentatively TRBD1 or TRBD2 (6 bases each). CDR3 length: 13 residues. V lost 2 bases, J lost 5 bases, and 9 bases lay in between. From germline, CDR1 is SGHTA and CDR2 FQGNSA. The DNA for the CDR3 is TGTGCCAGCAGCTTACAGGGGAGGGAGACCCAGTACTTC. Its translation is CASSLQGRETQYF.

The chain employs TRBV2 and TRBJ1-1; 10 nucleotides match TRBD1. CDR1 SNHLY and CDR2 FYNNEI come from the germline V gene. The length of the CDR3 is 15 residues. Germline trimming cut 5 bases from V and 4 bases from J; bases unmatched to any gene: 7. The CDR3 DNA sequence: TGTGCCAGCAGTAGACAGGGGGCGCGGGTCACTGAAGCTTTCTTT. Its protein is CASSRQGARVTEAFF.

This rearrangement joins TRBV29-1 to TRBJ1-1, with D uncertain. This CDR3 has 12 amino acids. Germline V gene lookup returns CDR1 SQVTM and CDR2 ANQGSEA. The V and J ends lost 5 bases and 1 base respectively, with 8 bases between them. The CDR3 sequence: CSVSGPNTEAFF. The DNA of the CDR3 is TGCAGCGTTTCGGGCCCGAACACTGAAGCTTTCTTT. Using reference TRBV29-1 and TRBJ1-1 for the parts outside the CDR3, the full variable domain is SAVISQKPSRDICQRGTSLTIQCQVDSQVTMMFWYRQQPGQSLTLIATANQGSEATYESGFVIDKFPISRPNLTFSTLTVSNMSPEDSSIYLCSVSGPNTEAFFGQGTRLTVV.

CDR3: CASSGSSTDTQYF. The CDR3 DNA reads TGTGCCAGCAGCGGCTCTAGCACAGATACGCAGTATTTT. This chain uses TRBV11-3 with TRBJ2-3; D ambiguous. The CDR3 consists of 13 residues. From germline, CDR1 is SGHNT and CDR2 YENEEA. V was clipped by 5 bases and J by 0 bases, with 6 bases between them.

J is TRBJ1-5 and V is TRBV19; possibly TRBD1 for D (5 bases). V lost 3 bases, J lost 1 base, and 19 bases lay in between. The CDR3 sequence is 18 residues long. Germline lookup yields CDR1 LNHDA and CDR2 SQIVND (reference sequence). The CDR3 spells CASSIPGHNRRSNQPQHF. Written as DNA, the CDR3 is TGTGCCAGTAGTATCCCCGGACACAATCGAAGAAGCAATCAGCCCCAGCATTTT.

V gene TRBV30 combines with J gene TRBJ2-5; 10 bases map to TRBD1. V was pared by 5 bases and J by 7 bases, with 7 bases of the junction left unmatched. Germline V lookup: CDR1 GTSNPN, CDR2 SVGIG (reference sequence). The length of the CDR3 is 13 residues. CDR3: CAWGTGAWGTQYF. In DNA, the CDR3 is TGTGCCTGGGGGACAGGGGCCTGGGGGACCCAGTACTTC.

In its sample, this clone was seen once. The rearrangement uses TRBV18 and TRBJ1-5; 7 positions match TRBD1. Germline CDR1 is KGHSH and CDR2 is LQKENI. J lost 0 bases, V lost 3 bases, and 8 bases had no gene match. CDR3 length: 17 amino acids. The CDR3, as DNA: TGTGCCAGCTCACCGGGACAGTTTGGGGCTAGCAATCAGCCCCAGCATTTT. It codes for CASSPGQFGASNQPQHF.

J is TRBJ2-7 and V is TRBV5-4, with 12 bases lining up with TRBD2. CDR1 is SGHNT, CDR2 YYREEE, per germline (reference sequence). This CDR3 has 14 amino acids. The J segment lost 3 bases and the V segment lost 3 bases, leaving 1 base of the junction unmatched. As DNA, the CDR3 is TGTGCCAGCAGCTCACTAGCGGGAGGCTACGAGCAGTACTTC. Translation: CASSSLAGGYEQYF.

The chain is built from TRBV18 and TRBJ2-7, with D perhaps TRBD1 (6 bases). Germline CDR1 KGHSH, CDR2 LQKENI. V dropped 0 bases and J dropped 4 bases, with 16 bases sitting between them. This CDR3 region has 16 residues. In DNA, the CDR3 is TGTGCCAGCTCACCACCATTGCTACAGGGTACATACGAGCAGTACTTC. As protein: CASSPPLLQGTYEQYF.

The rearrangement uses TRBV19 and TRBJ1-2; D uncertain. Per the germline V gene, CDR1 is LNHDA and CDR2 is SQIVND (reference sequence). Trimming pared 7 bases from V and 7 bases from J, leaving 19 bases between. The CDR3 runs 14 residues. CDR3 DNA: TGTGCCAGTATGGACTCATCGACCTCCCTTGGCTACACCTTC. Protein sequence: CASMDSSTSLGYTF. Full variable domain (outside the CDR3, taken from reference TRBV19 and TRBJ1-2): DGGITQSPKYLFRKEGQNVTLSCEQNLNHDAMYWYRQDPGQGLRLIYYSQIVNDFQKGDIAEGYSVSREKKESFPLTVTSAQKNPTAFYLCASMDSSTSLGYTFGSGTRLTVV.

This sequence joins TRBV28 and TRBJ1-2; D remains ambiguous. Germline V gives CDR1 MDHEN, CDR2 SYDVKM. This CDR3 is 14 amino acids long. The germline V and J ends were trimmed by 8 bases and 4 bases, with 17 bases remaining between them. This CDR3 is CASGRLRDFYGYTF. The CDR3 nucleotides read TGTGCCAGCGGAAGACTAAGAGACTTCTATGGCTACACCTTC.

CDR3 sequence: CASSFLLATEHNEQFF. In DNA form, the CDR3 reads TGTGCCAGCAGTTTCCTACTAGCGACGGAGCACAATGAGCAGTTCTTC. The rearrangement links TRBV27 to TRBJ2-1; 7 bases line up with TRBD2. The CDR3 sequence is 16 residues long. Germline V gene sequence: CDR1 MNHEY, CDR2 SMNVEV (reference sequence). V lost 3 bases and J lost 5; bases outside the gene matches: 10.

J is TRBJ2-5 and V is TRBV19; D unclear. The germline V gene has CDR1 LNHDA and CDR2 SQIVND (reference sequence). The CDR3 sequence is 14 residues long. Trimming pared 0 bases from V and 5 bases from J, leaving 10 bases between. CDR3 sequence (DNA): TGTGCCAGTAGTATAGAACTAACACTGGAGACCCAGTACTTC. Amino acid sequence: CASSIELTLETQYF.

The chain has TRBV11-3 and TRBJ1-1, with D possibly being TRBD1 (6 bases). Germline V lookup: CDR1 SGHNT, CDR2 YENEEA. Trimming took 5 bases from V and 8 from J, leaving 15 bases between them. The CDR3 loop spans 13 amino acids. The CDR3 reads CASSPSGAYEAFF. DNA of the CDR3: TGTGCCAGCAGCCCTTCAGGGGCATACGAAGCTTTCTTT.

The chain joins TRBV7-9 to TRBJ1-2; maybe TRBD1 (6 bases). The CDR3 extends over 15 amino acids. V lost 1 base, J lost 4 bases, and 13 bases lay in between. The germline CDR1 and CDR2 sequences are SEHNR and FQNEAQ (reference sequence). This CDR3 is CASSLDPGASYGYTF. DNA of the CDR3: TGTGCCAGCAGCTTAGATCCGGGGGCTAGCTATGGCTACACCTTC.

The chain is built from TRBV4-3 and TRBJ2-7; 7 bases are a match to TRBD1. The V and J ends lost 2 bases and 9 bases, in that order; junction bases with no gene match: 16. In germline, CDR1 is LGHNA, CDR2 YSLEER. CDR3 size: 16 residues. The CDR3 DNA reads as TGCGCCAGCAGCCAAACATTGACAGGGACCCCGACCGGGCAGTACTTC. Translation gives CASSQTLTGTPTGQYF.

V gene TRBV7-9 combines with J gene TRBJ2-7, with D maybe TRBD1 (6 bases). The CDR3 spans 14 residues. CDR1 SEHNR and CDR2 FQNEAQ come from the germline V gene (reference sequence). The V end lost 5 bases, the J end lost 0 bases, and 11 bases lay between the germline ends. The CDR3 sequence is CASSRQATSYEQYF. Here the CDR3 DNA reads TGTGCCAGCAGCCGACAGGCGACCTCCTACGAGCAGTACTTC.